Below are 21 T cell receptor beta chains sequenced from a single sample in a study of early T cells in non-severe SARS-CoV-2 infection. TCRdb re-called the 5' RACE reads with MiXCR, one entry per CDR3 protein. The repertoire holds roughly 51,000 distinct CDR3 sequences, with about 6.3% as singletons. Source: whole blood, taken at baseline. The receptors here all came from an adult who was a healthcare worker with PCR-confirmed SARS-CoV-2 infection or an uninfected control (not recorded which).

This clonotype has more than one count but fewer than ten. The chain's CDR3 is CASSQGSNEKLFF. Here the CDR3 DNA reads TGCGCCAGCAGCCAGGGTAGTAACGAAAAACTGTTTTTT. This sequence joins TRBV4-1 and TRBJ1-4; no firm D call. V was shortened by 3 bases and J by 8 bases, with 10 bases between the two germline ends. CDR3 length equals 13 residues. Germline CDR1 MGHRA, CDR2 YSYEKL.

The sample holds many counts of this clonotype. The chain uses TRBV20-1 and TRBJ1-4, with D perhaps matching TRBD1 (6 bases). Germline CDR1 is DFQATT and CDR2 is SNEGSKA (reference sequence). This CDR3 has 13 amino acids. Between the trimmed V and J ends, which lost 3 bases and 8 bases, there was a span of 13 bases. CDR3 protein: CSARQQGREKLFF. The DNA for the CDR3 is TGCAGTGCTAGGCAACAGGGTAGGGAAAAACTGTTTTTT.

This chain uses TRBV27 with TRBJ2-1; D remains ambiguous. The V gene's germline CDR1 is MNHEY and CDR2 SMNVEV (reference sequence). This CDR3 region has 17 residues. Trimming shortened V by 6 bases and J by 4 bases, and 22 bases separated the two germline ends. For the CDR3, the DNA is TGTGCCAGCAGGAGCGACCTTGGGCCCCTCCTTTACAATGAGCAGTTCTTC. Its translation: CASRSDLGPLLYNEQFF.

The table lists this clonotype with a few counts. The chain couples TRBV19 to TRBJ2-2; 11 bases match TRBD2. The CDR3 loop spans 17 amino acids. CDR1 and CDR2 from the germline V gene are LNHDA and SQIVND (reference sequence). J lost 0 bases, V lost 7 bases, and 7 bases had no gene match. The CDR3 DNA sequence: TGTGCCAGTAACACTCTAGCGGGGGGAACGAACACCGGGGAGCTGTTTTTT. It translates to CASNTLAGGTNTGELFF.

This clonotype has at least ten counts. The genes are TRBV20-1 and TRBJ2-3; 8 bases line up with TRBD2. The V segment lost 4 bases and the J segment 2 bases; nucleotides outside the gene matches: 5. The V gene's germline CDR1 is DFQATT and CDR2 SNEGSKA (reference sequence). The CDR3 runs 14 residues. Here the CDR3 DNA reads TGCAGTGCTACAGCGGGGGCTTACACAGATACGCAGTATTTT. It specifies CSATAGAYTDTQYF.

This clonotype was recorded at least ten times. The chain couples TRBV19 to TRBJ2-7; TRBD1 might be the D (5 bases). V was pared by 3 bases and J by 3 bases, with 9 bases between. This CDR3 region has 13 residues. Germline V lookup: CDR1 LNHDA, CDR2 SQIVND (reference sequence). CDR3 nucleotides: TGTGCCAGTAGTATCGATAGGGGCTACGAGCAGTACTTC. Residues: CASSIDRGYEQYF. Drawing the rest from reference TRBV19 and TRBJ2-7, the complete variable domain is DGGITQSPKYLFRKEGQNVTLSCEQNLNHDAMYWYRQDPGQGLRLIYYSQIVNDFQKGDIAEGYSVSREKKESFPLTVTSAQKNPTAFYLCASSIDRGYEQYFGPGTRLTVT.

This clonotype was observed many times. This sequence joins TRBV12-3 or TRBV12-4 and TRBJ2-3, with D maybe TRBD2 (6 bases). The CDR3 runs to 15 residues. Trimming took off 6 bases at V and 2 bases at J, with 15 bases between the two ends. The CDR3 spells CASSGRGGFTDTQYF. CDR3 in DNA: TGTGCCAGCAGCGGAAGGGGAGGTTTCACAGATACGCAGTATTTT.

Many counts were recorded for this clonotype. The rearrangement joins TRBV7-2 to TRBJ1-6; D gene unclear. The germline gives CDR1 SGHTA, CDR2 FQGNSA. The V end lost 1 base, the J end lost 0 bases, and 4 bases lay between the germline ends. CDR3 length: 15 amino acids. The CDR3 protein is CASSLGVSYNSPLHF. In DNA form, the CDR3 reads TGTGCCAGCAGCTTAGGGGTCTCCTATAATTCACCCCTCCACTTT. The full variable domain, with the rest looked up from reference TRBV7-2 and TRBJ1-6, is GAGVSQSPSNKVTEKGKDVELRCDPISGHTALYWYRQSLGQGLEFLIYFQGNSAPDKSGLPSDRFSAERTGGSVSTLTIQRTQQEDSAVYLCASSLGVSYNSPLHFGNGTRLTVT.

The gene calls are TRBV20-1 and TRBJ2-3; no firm D call. The CDR3 consists of 11 residues. Germline CDR1 reads DFQATT; CDR2 reads SNEGSKA (reference sequence). Trimming removed 4 bases from V and 4 bases from J, with 6 bases in between. The CDR3 sequence: CSAIIADTQYF. Here the CDR3 DNA reads TGCAGTGCTATTATAGCAGATACGCAGTATTTT.

A remark on this clonotype: A read error may explain this, as a much larger clone is one base away. The chain has TRBV6-5 and TRBJ2-2; D not resolved. The CDR3 is 12 amino acids. Germline V CDR1 and CDR2: MNHEY, SVGAGI. For the CDR3, the DNA is TGTGTCAGCCGCCCCCCCACCGGGGAGCTGTTTTTT. This sequence encodes CVSRPPTGELFF.

This clonotype was seen a handful of times. V and J are TRBV29-1 and TRBJ2-7; maybe TRBD2 (6 bases). Per germline, CDR1 SQVTM and CDR2 ANQGSEA. This CDR3 is built from 13 residues. V was pared by 6 bases and J by 5 bases, with 17 bases between. CDR3 sequence: CSVPGTGGNEQYF. CDR3 coding DNA: TGCAGCGTACCCGGGACCGGCGGGAACGAGCAGTACTTC.

The table lists this clonotype with many counts. This sequence joins TRBV7-8 and TRBJ1-5; D not certain. V was trimmed by 1 base and J by 7 bases, leaving 8 bases between them. Germline V lookup: CDR1 SGHVS, CDR2 FQNEAQ. The CDR3 is 13 residues long. As DNA, the CDR3 is TGTGCCAGCAGCTTAGGAACGGGGCAGCCCCAGCATTTT. Its protein is CASSLGTGQPQHF.

The chain joins TRBV7-8 to TRBJ2-7; 9 bases are a match to TRBD1. The germline V gene encodes CDR1 SGHVS and CDR2 FQNEAQ. After removal of 5 bases from V and 3 bases from J, the junction contained 5 bases not matched to a gene. This CDR3 is 14 amino acids long. The CDR3 DNA follows: TGTGCCAGCAGCACTAGGACAGGGGTCTACGAGCAGTACTTC. Amino acids: CASSTRTGVYEQYF.

This clonotype was detected ten times or more. The chain recombines TRBV4-1 with TRBJ1-2; 9 nucleotides align to TRBD1. The CDR3 covers 16 residues. With V trimmed by 3 bases and J by 5 bases, 10 bases remained unmatched. From germline, CDR1 is MGHRA and CDR2 YSYEKL. CDR3 nucleotides: TGCGCCAGCAGCCACCAAGGACAGGGGTTATCGTATGGCTACACCTTC. Translation: CASSHQGQGLSYGYTF.

This clonotype showed up many times. The chain has TRBV28 and TRBJ2-3; possibly TRBD2 for D (5 bases). The CDR3 is 14 residues long. Germline V lookup: CDR1 MDHEN, CDR2 SYDVKM. Between the trimmed V and J ends, which lost 3 bases and 3 bases, there was a span of 10 bases. The CDR3 here is CASSFGVVTDTQYF. CDR3 nucleotides: TGTGCCAGCAGTTTCGGGGTTGTGACAGATACGCAGTATTTT.

In this sample, this clonotype turned up many times. V and J are TRBV5-4 and TRBJ1-4; 9 nucleotides match TRBD1. Germline trimming cut 1 base from V and 8 bases from J; bases unmatched to any gene: 6. The length of the CDR3 is 15 residues. Germline assignment: CDR1 SGHNT and CDR2 YYREEE (reference sequence). The CDR3 is CASSLKGQGGEKLFF. The DNA of the CDR3 is TGTGCCAGCAGCTTGAAGGGACAGGGCGGGGAAAAACTGTTTTTT.

A few counts support this clonotype. V and J are TRBV2 and TRBJ1-2; the match to TRBD1 covers 7 bases. Germline trimming cut 6 bases from V and 8 bases from J; bases unmatched to any gene: 9. This CDR3 comprises 13 residues. CDR1 and CDR2 (germline): SNHLY, FYNNEI. CDR3: CASRASQGSGYTF. The CDR3 DNA is TGTGCCAGCAGAGCCTCACAGGGGAGCGGCTACACCTTC.

A few counts support this clonotype. This chain joins TRBV11-2 and TRBJ1-2; TRBD1 matches at 7 bases. CDR3 length equals 14 residues. The V gene's germline CDR1 is SGHAT and CDR2 FQNNGV. V lost 5 bases, J lost 7 bases, and 10 bases stayed unmatched. CDR3 in DNA: TGTGCCAGCAGCCGAAATAGACAGGGCAGTGGCTACACCTTC. Encoded protein: CASSRNRQGSGYTF.

This clonotype has only a few counts. The genes are TRBV5-1 and TRBJ2-7; 8 bases agree with TRBD1. The ends lost 4 bases at V and 4 bases at J; junction bases unmatched: 10. This CDR3 region has 15 residues. Germline CDR1 reads SGHRS; CDR2 reads YFSETQ. The CDR3 region is CASSTRWDRSYEQYF. For the CDR3, the DNA is TGCGCCAGCAGCACCCGCTGGGACAGGTCATACGAGCAGTACTTC.

This clonotype was seen many times. The chain recombines TRBV4-3 with TRBJ1-1, with 10 bases matching TRBD1. CDR3 length equals 15 residues. Per the germline V gene, CDR1 is LGHNA and CDR2 is YSLEER. Trimming removed 0 bases from V and 7 bases from J; junction bases left unmatched: 5. This CDR3 is CASSQDLWTGGEAFF. The CDR3 coding sequence is TGCGCCAGCAGCCAAGATCTGTGGACAGGGGGTGAAGCTTTCTTT.

The sample holds many counts of this clonotype. The CDR3 protein is CASSRQGATNEKLFF. DNA of the CDR3: TGCGCCAGCAGCCGACAGGGGGCAACTAATGAAAAACTGTTTTTT. The rearrangement uses TRBV5-1 and TRBJ1-4; 9 nucleotides line up with TRBD1. This CDR3 is 15 amino acids long. The germline CDR1 and CDR2 sequences are SGHRS and YFSETQ. Unmatched junction bases numbered 1, after V lost 4 bases and J lost 0 bases.